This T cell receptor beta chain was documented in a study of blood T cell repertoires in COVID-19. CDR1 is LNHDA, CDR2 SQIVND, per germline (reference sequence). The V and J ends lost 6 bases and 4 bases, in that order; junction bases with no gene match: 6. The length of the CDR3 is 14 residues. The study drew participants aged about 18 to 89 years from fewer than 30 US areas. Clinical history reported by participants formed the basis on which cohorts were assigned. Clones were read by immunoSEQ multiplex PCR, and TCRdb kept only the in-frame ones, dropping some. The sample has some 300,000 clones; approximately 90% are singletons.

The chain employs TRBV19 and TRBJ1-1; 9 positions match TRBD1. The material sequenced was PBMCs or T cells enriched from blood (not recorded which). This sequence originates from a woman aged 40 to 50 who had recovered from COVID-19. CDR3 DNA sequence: TGTGCCAGTAGAACAGGGGGCCAGGTCACTGAAGCTTTCTTT. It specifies CASRTGGQVTEAFF. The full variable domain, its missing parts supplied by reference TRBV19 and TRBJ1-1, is DGGITQSPKYLFRKEGQNVTLSCEQNLNHDAMYWYRQDPGQGLRLIYYSQIVNDFQKGDIAEGYSVSREKKESFPLTVTSAQKNPTAFYLCASRTGGQVTEAFFGQGTRLTVV.